This T cell receptor (beta chain) was profiled in a study of OX40 agonist ivuxolimab in advanced cancers. Across the whole study: One patient with hepatocellular carcinoma and two with cutaneous melanoma, three in all, had partial responses. The study's findings and limits: There was clonal expansion of CD4+ and CD8+ blood T cells by week 6 at 0.1 to 3.0 mg/kg. Fewer expanded clones were found on average in CD4+ than in CD8+ T cells.

Only in-frame clones appear in the TCRdb table, and some are missing; sequencing was by immunoSEQ multiplex PCR. The table records about 35,000 clones, 84% of them present only once. Germline V lookup: CDR1 PRHDT, CDR2 FYEKMQ (reference sequence). The V and J ends lost 0 bases and 5 bases respectively, with 10 bases between them. There are 14 residues in the CDR3. In the case of this clone: Its specificity is not known.

V usage is TRBV13 and J usage is TRBJ2-5; weak D call: TRBD1 (6 bases). The sequencing used CD4+ or CD8+ T cells sorted from blood, collected in a trial of the OX40 agonist ivuxolimab. The source of this sequence is an adult with an advanced solid tumor such as melanoma, head and neck, liver or kidney cancer. The DNA for the CDR3 is TGTGCCAGCAGCTTAGGGGGGGCTGACGAGACCCAGTACTTC. This translates into CASSLGGADETQYF. Full variable domain (missing parts from reference TRBV13 and TRBJ2-5): AAGVIQSPRHLIKEKRETATLKCYPIPRHDTVYWYQQGPGQDPQFLISFYEKMQSDKGSIPDRFSAQQFSDYHSELNMSSLELGDSALYFCASSLGGADETQYFGPGTRLLVL.